This TCR beta chain derives from a study of low-dose radiotherapy and immunotherapy resistance in tumors. Time point described: after trial treatment. Treatment meaning: LDRT plus nivolumab, ipilimumab, low-dose cyclophosphamide and aspirin (RACIN trial). This clonotype was detected ten times or more. Germline V CDR1 and CDR2: SGHDN, FVKESK. The CDR3 runs 15 residues. Trimming shortened V by 3 bases and J by 5 bases, and 15 bases separated the two germline ends. Primers used for first-strand cDNA, a TRAV- and TRBV-specific set, covered both alpha and beta chains. For amplifying TCRs, the PCR ran for about 19 cycles with Phusion, which was used together with a constant-region primer and the adapter on the V primers. TCRdb reprocessed the reads via MiXCR and lists one record per CDR3 protein. The sample contains 65,000 to 85,000 distinct CDR3 sequences, over 15% of which appear only once.

The source is a male donor with prostate cancer. This sample comprised PBMCs, obtained after low-dose radiotherapy plus immunotherapy. This chain uses TRBV14 with TRBJ2-3, with a possible D match to TRBD1 (7 bases). The chain's CDR3 is CASSQHNRGGDTQYF. CDR3 in DNA: TGTGCCAGCAGCCAGCATAACAGGGGAGGAGATACGCAGTATTTT.